The text below deals with one TCR beta chain. Antigen unknown. This sample stems from a study of T cell repertoires in cytomegalovirus infection. Whole-study results and caveats: HLA-C-restricted CMV-specific TCR beta clonotypes were dominant in the ex vivo response.

One entry per CDR3 protein, called by TCRdb with MiXCR from the reads. The data show fewer than 550,000 distinct CDR3 sequences, with about 25% seen just once and around 14% held by the top ten. The CDR3 length is 17 residues. V dropped 0 bases and J dropped 0 bases, with 11 bases sitting between them. The germline gives CDR1 MNHEY, CDR2 SVGAGI. Source material: PBMCs. V usage is TRBV6-5 and J usage is TRBJ1-4; D is unresolved. The receptor comes from a human donor in good health (CMV status not recorded). Some clones in this sample may be carry-over from other donors' samples. The CDR3 is CASSYSPIGSTNEKLFF. The CDR3 DNA reads as TGTGCCAGCAGTTACTCCCCTATCGGATCAACTAATGAAAAACTGTTTTTT.